The rows below give T cell receptor beta chains drawn from one sample of a study of blood T cell repertoires in COVID-19. Libraries were prepared by immunoSEQ multiplex PCR; TCRdb keeps only in-frame clonotypes and omits some of them. The repertoire holds around 56,000 clones, more than 70% seen once, with 6.5% to 8.5% in the top ten. Sequencing used peripheral blood. These receptors originate from a man in his fifties or sixties with acute or convalescent COVID-19. The CDR3 runs from the conserved cysteine through the conserved F or W.

j_call | v_call | cdr3_aa
TRBJ1-3 | TRBV6-1 | CASSALSWGQSSGNTIYF
TRBJ2-3 | TRBV7-2 | CASSLGLAGTPRGDTQYF
TRBJ2-5 | TRBV6-5 | CASSYSLVEYQYF
TRBJ1-2 | TRBV5-5 | CASSLDVGVIGYTF
TRBJ1-2 | TRBV7-8 | CASSLGEGYGYTF
TRBJ2-5 | TRBV10-3 | CAISASSMTGETQYF
TRBJ2-2 | TRBV5-5 | CASSPWTDTGELFF
TRBJ2-5 | TRBV5-8 | CASSLGQGITQETQYF
TRBJ2-7 | TRBV21-1 | CASSKTPGTGQSYEQYF
TRBJ1-3 | TRBV5-6 | CASSLRAGQKNTIYF
TRBJ1-4 | TRBV6-5 | CASGKTATNEKLFF
TRBJ2-7 | TRBV27 | CASSRSSGNYEQYF
TRBJ1-1 | TRBV27 | CASSLGPGVTTGRTEAFF
TRBJ2-5 | TRBV5-1 | CASSLTGQAQETQYF
TRBJ2-1 | TRBV28 | CASNQRGGGNEQFF
TRBJ1-5 | TRBV7-8 | CASSLAPGHSNQPQHF
TRBJ2-3 | TRBV30 | CASEQDTDTQYF
TRBJ2-1 | TRBV5-4 | CASSSRGGAYNEQFF
TRBJ2-1 | TRBV15 | CATSFGGSYNEQFF
TRBJ1-3 | TRBV5-1 | CASSLAGGTGNTIYF
TRBJ1-1 | TRBV6-5 | CATTQGARTEAFF
TRBJ2-7 | TRBV12-3/TRBV12-4 | CASTTGQGIEQYF
TRBJ1-6 | TRBV4-1 | CASSQVYETNSPLHF
TRBJ1-1 | TRBV5-4 | CASSLAVGGEAFF
TRBJ1-1 | TRBV5-1 | CASSSGQVNTEAFF
TRBJ2-5 | TRBV5-1 | CASSAQETQYF
TRBJ2-5 | TRBV10-3 | CAISETIADIDSATQYF
TRBJ1-5 | TRBV14 | CASSQGQGLNQPQHF
TRBJ2-7 | TRBV14 | CASSQGPAGASYEQYF
TRBJ1-3 | TRBV6-5 | CASSTKGGAGNTIYF
TRBJ1-6 | TRBV27 | CASSSRDRNSPLHF
TRBJ1-5 | TRBV12-3/TRBV12-4 | CASRQGAGQPQHF
TRBJ1-3 | TRBV7-2 | CASSLRISGNTIYF
TRBJ2-2 | TRBV28 | CASTGTLNTGELFF
TRBJ1-6 | TRBV6-5 | CASKGQGQGPLHF
TRBJ2-3 | TRBV7-8 | CASSPAGSTDTQYF
TRBJ2-5 | TRBV28 | CASSLPVRGFRGETQYF
TRBJ1-6 | TRBV7-9 | CASSSFSGPLHF
TRBJ1-5 | TRBV28 | CASSSGDRTNQPQHF
TRBJ2-7 | TRBV24-1 | CATSDPDTADSYEQYF
TRBJ2-3 | TRBV30 | CAWSPRTGGKSDTQYF
TRBJ2-7 | TRBV5-4 | CASSLQRGVDYEQYF
TRBJ1-2 | TRBV27 | CASSLDREYGYTF
TRBJ2-3 | TRBV10-3 | CAISGGATGTDTQYF
TRBJ1-1 | TRBV10-2 | CASRRRSTEAFF
TRBJ2-3 | TRBV6-1 | CASSDTGTSGEAQYF